The rows below give T cell receptor beta chains drawn from one sample of a study of blood T cell repertoires in COVID-19. Here immunoSEQ multiplex PCR was the method, and the copy in TCRdb shows in-frame clones only, minus some. This sample has 260,000 or so clones, with approximately 88% found just once. The sequenced sample consisted of PBMCs or T cells enriched from blood (not recorded which). These receptors all stem from a woman in her forties with acute COVID-19. Each CDR3 is given with its conserved first and last residue. The order of the fields is CDR3 protein, CDR3 DNA, V gene, J gene, CDR3 length, clone size, D gene. D genes are given only for firm matches. Where a row states a size, it is once, few, many or the class of an expanded clone; other rows omit it.

CDR3: CASSLNRVYTEAFF; DNA: TGTGCCAGCAGCTTGAACAGGGTGTACACTGAAGCTTTCTTT; V: TRBV5-5; J: TRBJ1-1; length: 14; size: .; D: .
CDR3: CASSHDSSGNTIYF; DNA: TGTGCCAGCAGCCACGACAGCTCTGGAAACACCATATATTTT; V: TRBV11-1; J: TRBJ1-3; length: 14; size: .; D: .
CDR3: CASSLNPSGGPYEQYF; DNA: TGCGCCAGCAGCTTGAATCCGTCGGGCGGGCCCTACGAGCAGTACTTC; V: TRBV5-1; J: TRBJ2-7; length: 16; size: .; D: .
CDR3: CASSLRPGTSGGSSYEQYF; DNA: TGTGCCAGCAGCCTCCGTCCCGGGACTAGCGGGGGAAGCTCCTACGAGCAGTACTTC; V: TRBV13; J: TRBJ2-7; length: 19; size: many; D: TRBD2
CDR3: CASSLGTAAGAFF; DNA: TGTGCCAGCAGCTTAGGGACCGCGGCGGGAGCTTTCTTT; V: TRBV11-2; J: TRBJ1-1; length: 13; size: .; D: .
CDR3: CASRLTGGTAEQYF; DNA: TGTGCCAGCAGGTTGACAGGGGGGACTGCCGAGCAGTACTTC; V: TRBV6-5; J: TRBJ2-7; length: 14; size: .; D: TRBD1
CDR3: CASSQYLQGMNTEAFF; DNA: TGTGCCAGCTCACAGTATTTACAGGGTATGAACACTGAAGCTTTCTTT; V: TRBV18; J: TRBJ1-1; length: 16; size: .; D: .
CDR3: CASYLSEPGAEAFF; DNA: TGTGCCAGTTATCTCTCCGAGCCGGGAGCTGAAGCTTTCTTT; V: TRBV28; J: TRBJ1-1; length: 14; size: .; D: .
CDR3: CASSYSLAAGDTQYF; DNA: TGTGCCAGCAGTTACTCCCTAGCGGCTGGAGATACGCAGTATTTT; V: TRBV6-6; J: TRBJ2-3; length: 15; size: .; D: TRBD2
CDR3: CASPFSKREEYEQYF; DNA: TGCGCCAGCCCCTTTTCGAAGCGGGAGGAGTACGAGCAGTACTTC; V: TRBV5-1; J: TRBJ2-7; length: 15; size: .; D: TRBD2
CDR3: CASTGWDRGSRTGELFF; DNA: TGTGCCAGTACCGGGTGGGACAGGGGATCGCGCACCGGGGAGCTGTTTTTT; V: TRBV19; J: TRBJ2-2; length: 17; size: .; D: TRBD1
CDR3: CASSPRTGGGSTEAFF; DNA: TGTGCCAGCAGCCCCAGGACAGGGGGCGGATCCACTGAAGCTTTCTTT; V: TRBV3-1/TRBV3-2; J: TRBJ1-1; length: 16; size: .; D: TRBD1
CDR3: CASSQVGSYGYTF; DNA: TGCGCCAGCAGCCAGGTTGGGTCTTATGGCTACACCTTC; V: TRBV10-2; J: TRBJ1-2; length: 13; size: .; D: .
CDR3: CASSSLRGMNTEAFF; DNA: TGTGCCAGCAGCTCGCTTAGGGGCATGAACACTGAAGCTTTCTTT; V: TRBV7-2; J: TRBJ1-1; length: 15; size: once; D: .
CDR3: CASSPSGGENTIYF; DNA: TGTGCCAGCAGTCCCTCAGGGGGTGAGAACACCATATATTTT; V: TRBV6-5; J: TRBJ1-3; length: 14; size: .; D: TRBD1
CDR3: CASSLGQSAEAFF; DNA: TGTGCCAGCAGCCTTGGACAGTCCGCTGAAGCTTTCTTT; V: TRBV3-1/TRBV3-2; J: TRBJ1-1; length: 13; size: .; D: .
CDR3: CASSPAARGTDTQYF; DNA: TGTGCCAGCAGCCCAGCGGCCAGAGGTACAGATACGCAGTATTTT; V: TRBV9; J: TRBJ2-3; length: 15; size: .; D: .
CDR3: CASHSYNEQFF; DNA: TGCGCCAGTCACTCCTACAATGAGCAGTTCTTC; V: TRBV10-2; J: TRBJ2-1; length: 11; size: once; D: .
CDR3: CASSPPARGRYEQYF; DNA: TGTGCCAGCAGTCCGCCGGCCAGGGGACGCTACGAGCAGTACTTC; V: TRBV28; J: TRBJ2-7; length: 15; size: .; D: .
CDR3: CASSLIPGQDNEQFF; DNA: TGTGCCAGCAGCTTAATACCGGGACAGGACAATGAGCAGTTCTTC; V: TRBV7-2; J: TRBJ2-1; length: 15; size: .; D: TRBD1
CDR3: CASSAGQIQETQYF; DNA: TGCGCCAGCAGCGCGGGACAGATCCAAGAGACCCAGTACTTC; V: TRBV5-1; J: TRBJ2-5; length: 14; size: .; D: .
CDR3: CASSPGLAGEETQYF; DNA: TGTGCCAGCAGCCCGGGACTAGCGGGAGAAGAGACCCAGTACTTC; V: TRBV5-6; J: TRBJ2-5; length: 15; size: .; D: TRBD2
CDR3: CASSLVGEVGELFF; DNA: TGTGCCAGCAGCTTGGTGGGGGAGGTCGGGGAGCTGTTTTTT; V: TRBV5-4; J: TRBJ2-2; length: 14; size: once; D: .
CDR3: CASSQGGPNGYTF; DNA: TGTGCCAGCAGCCAGGGGGGGCCCAATGGCTACACCTTC; V: TRBV14; J: TRBJ1-2; length: 13; size: .; D: .
CDR3: CASKETRRSNTEAFF; DNA: TGTGCCAGTAAGGAGACCAGGAGGTCGAACACTGAAGCTTTCTTT; V: TRBV19; J: TRBJ1-1; length: 15; size: .; D: .
CDR3: CASSIGRMDTGELFF; DNA: TGTGCCAGTAGTATTGGCAGGATGGACACCGGGGAGCTGTTTTTT; V: TRBV19; J: TRBJ2-2; length: 15; size: few; D: .
CDR3: CASSRRTSGYNEQFF; DNA: TGTGCCAGCAGCCGACGGACTAGCGGGTACAATGAGCAGTTCTTC; V: TRBV6-5; J: TRBJ2-1; length: 15; size: .; D: TRBD2
CDR3: CASGLVAEQFF; DNA: TGTGCTAGTGGTTTGGTAGCGGAGCAGTTCTTC; V: TRBV12-5; J: TRBJ2-1; length: 11; size: once; D: .
CDR3: CASSERTGANYGYTF; DNA: TGTGCCAGCAGTGAACGGACAGGAGCTAACTATGGCTACACCTTC; V: TRBV6-1; J: TRBJ1-2; length: 15; size: .; D: TRBD1
CDR3: CAISRQVESGNTIYF; DNA: TGTGCCATCAGTAGACAGGTAGAGTCTGGAAACACCATATATTTT; V: TRBV10-3; J: TRBJ1-3; length: 15; size: .; D: .
CDR3: CASSLRGSGELFF; DNA: TGTGCCAGCAGCCTAAGGGGCTCCGGGGAGCTGTTTTTT; V: TRBV7-9; J: TRBJ2-2; length: 13; size: few; D: .
CDR3: CASSLYGGGGASTDTQYF; DNA: TGTGCCAGCAGCTTATACGGGGGCGGGGGGGCTAGCACAGATACGCAGTATTTT; V: TRBV5-4; J: TRBJ2-3; length: 18; size: .; D: TRBD2
CDR3: CASRQGRGETQYF; DNA: TGTGCCAGCAGACAGGGGAGAGGGGAGACCCAGTACTTC; V: TRBV19; J: TRBJ2-5; length: 13; size: .; D: TRBD1
CDR3: CASRPPTRSEAFF; DNA: TGTGCCAGCAGGCCACCGACTCGAAGTGAAGCTTTCTTT; V: TRBV28; J: TRBJ1-1; length: 13; size: few; D: .
CDR3: CATSEDRVINEQFF; DNA: TGTGCCACCAGTGAGGACAGGGTAATTAATGAGCAGTTCTTC; V: TRBV24-1; J: TRBJ2-1; length: 14; size: .; D: TRBD1
CDR3: CAGGDRSYGYTF; DNA: TGTGCCGGGGGCGACAGAAGCTATGGCTACACCTTC; V: TRBV28; J: TRBJ1-2; length: 12; size: .; D: .
CDR3: CASSTGQGYTEAFF; DNA: TGCGCCAGCAGCACGGGACAGGGGTATACTGAAGCTTTCTTT; V: TRBV5-1; J: TRBJ1-1; length: 14; size: .; D: TRBD1
CDR3: CASSLEGADTGELFF; DNA: TGCGCCAGCAGCTTAGAGGGAGCGGACACCGGGGAGCTGTTTTTT; V: TRBV5-1; J: TRBJ2-2; length: 15; size: .; D: .
CDR3: CASSLRGRGGETQYF; DNA: TGTGCCAGCAGCCTCCGCGGGAGGGGAGGAGAGACCCAGTACTTC; V: TRBV7-9; J: TRBJ2-5; length: 15; size: .; D: TRBD2
CDR3: CASSQMTGVATNEKLFF; DNA: TGTGCCAGCTCACAGATGACAGGAGTCGCAACTAATGAAAAACTGTTTTTT; V: TRBV18; J: TRBJ1-4; length: 17; size: .; D: .
CDR3: CASSFLGQGLHQPQHF; DNA: TGTGCCAGCAGTTTCCTGGGACAGGGGCTACATCAGCCCCAGCATTTT; V: TRBV28; J: TRBJ1-5; length: 16; size: .; D: TRBD1
CDR3: CASIGQGYEQYF; DNA: TGTGCCAGCATCGGACAGGGCTACGAGCAGTACTTC; V: TRBV2; J: TRBJ2-7; length: 12; size: .; D: TRBD1
CDR3: CASSQDGLAGEFWFF; DNA: TGCGCCAGCAGCCAAGATGGACTAGCGGGAGAATTCTGGTTCTTC; V: TRBV4-1; J: TRBJ2-1; length: 15; size: .; D: TRBD2
CDR3: CASSKGQTNDLDTQYF; DNA: TGTGCCAGTAGTAAGGGACAGACAAACGACCTAGATACGCAGTATTTT; V: TRBV19; J: TRBJ2-3; length: 16; size: .; D: TRBD1
CDR3: CATSDPGVDGFGEQFF; DNA: TGTGCCACCAGTGACCCCGGTGTAGATGGTTTCGGTGAGCAGTTCTTC; V: TRBV24-1; J: TRBJ2-1; length: 16; size: .; D: .
CDR3: CASSPGTYSNQPQHF; DNA: TGCGCCAGCAGCCCCGGGACATATAGCAATCAGCCCCAGCATTTT; V: TRBV5-1; J: TRBJ1-5; length: 15; size: .; D: .